The present TCR beta chain was sequenced within a study of T cell responses to AZD1222 COVID-19 vaccine. Study outcomes and limitations: Repertoire collection took place solely once the T cell response had peaked. Nearly half of unique spike-specific TCRs reportedly avoided B.1.351 and B.1.1.7 mutated regions. Clonal diversity may have been underestimated, and the donors were mostly white British, with more females than males.

This clone was counted once. What it binds is unknown. The repertoire was sequenced with immunoSEQ multiplex PCR; TCRdb's copy has only in-frame clones and lacks some. Of more than 120,000 clones detected, 92% appear once; the ten largest clones hold 9% to 9.5%. Second-dose intervals of approximately 4 or approximately 12 weeks were pooled. CDR1 MDHEN and CDR2 SYDVKM come from the germline V gene. With 3 bases removed from V and 4 bases from J, the gap between germline ends came to 17 bases. The CDR3 consists of 16 residues. The source is an adult who received the AZD1222 COVID-19 vaccine. The rearrangement uses TRBV28 and TRBJ2-3, with D possibly TRBD2 on 6 matching bases. Sequencing used peripheral blood, obtained 28 days after the second AZD1222 dose. The CDR3 bases are TGTGCCAGCAGTTTGGTCCCCCAGGGAGGTCCAGATACGCAGTATTTT. Translation gives CASSLVPQGGPDTQYF.